Listed here are 17 T cell receptor beta chains from one sample, sequenced in a study of T cell repertoires in cytomegalovirus infection. These receptors lack a known antigen. TCRdb re-analysed the reads in MiXCR, keeping a single row per CDR3 protein. The data show approximately 590,000 distinct CDR3 sequences, 40% seen once. The source material was cultured PBMCs, sampled from culture after CMV antigen stimulation. All receptors come from a human donor in good health (CMV status not recorded). Some clones in this sample may be carry-over from other donors' samples.

DNA for the CDR3: TGTGCCAGCAGCCACAGACAGACGAACACTGAAGCTTTCTTT. Protein sequence: CASSHRQTNTEAFF. The rearrangement uses TRBV7-2 and TRBJ1-1, with a weak D call TRBD1 (5 bases). This CDR3 contains 14 residues. The germline gives CDR1 SGHTA, CDR2 FQGNSA. The V gene lost 5 bases and the J gene lost 1 base, with 11 bases spanning the gap.

The chain is built from TRBV11-3 and TRBJ2-2; the match to TRBD1 covers 8 bases. V shed 5 bases, J shed 3 bases, and the junction held 2 bases outside the gene matches. Per the germline V gene, CDR1 is SGHNT and CDR2 is YENEEA. The CDR3 contains 14 residues. The CDR3 bases are TGTGCCAGCAGCGTACAGGGGGACACCGGGGAGCTGTTTTTT. Amino acids: CASSVQGDTGELFF. Full variable domain (outside the CDR3, taken from reference TRBV11-3 and TRBJ2-2): EAGVVQSPRYKIIEKKQPVAFWCNPISGHNTLYWYLQNLGQGPELLIRYENEEAVDDSQLPKDRFSAERLKGVDSTLKIQPAELGDSAVYLCASSVQGDTGELFFGEGSRLTVL.

The V gene is TRBV5-4, the J gene TRBJ2-3; the match to TRBD2 covers 11 bases. The V and J ends lost 4 bases and 0 bases, in that order; junction bases with no gene match: 4. In germline, CDR1 is SGHNT, CDR2 YYREEE (reference sequence). The CDR3 loop spans 16 amino acids. CDR3 amino acids: CASSKGTSGSTDTQYF. The CDR3 DNA is TGTGCCAGCAGCAAAGGGACTAGCGGAAGCACAGATACGCAGTATTTT. The full variable domain, with the rest looked up from reference TRBV5-4 and TRBJ2-3, is ETGVTQSPTHLIKTRGQQVTLRCSSQSGHNTVSWYQQALGQGPQFIFQYYREEENGRGNFPPRFSGLQFPNYSSELNVNALELDDSALYLCASSKGTSGSTDTQYFGPGTRLTVL.

This rearrangement joins TRBV5-1 to TRBJ2-1; 15 positions match TRBD2. The germline gives CDR1 SGHRS, CDR2 YFSETQ. The CDR3 runs 15 residues. V dropped 5 bases and J dropped 5; count of bases not matched to a gene: 2. Written as DNA, the CDR3 is TGCGCCAGCAGAGGGACTAGCGGGGGGCACAATGAGCAGTTCTTC. Amino acid sequence: CASRGTSGGHNEQFF.

This chain connects TRBV27 to TRBJ2-1; 12 bases align to TRBD2. The CDR3 sequence is 16 residues long. J gave up 3 bases and V 5 bases, and 5 bases lay outside the gene matches. Per the germline V gene, CDR1 is MNHEY and CDR2 is SMNVEV (reference sequence). In DNA, the CDR3 is TGTGCCAGCAGTAGACTAGCGGGAGAACTCTACAATGAGCAGTTCTTC. Translation: CASSRLAGELYNEQFF.

This clonotype turned up a few times. This chain uses TRBV7-9 with TRBJ2-3; 10 positions agree with TRBD1. The CDR3 is made up of 19 amino acids. Per the germline V gene, CDR1 is SEHNR and CDR2 is FQNEAQ (reference sequence). The trim removed 5 bases at V and 2 bases at J, leaving 16 bases unmatched. The CDR3 spells CASSVPRTPGQGLTDTQYF. DNA for the CDR3: TGTGCCAGCAGCGTACCCCGTACACCGGGACAGGGGCTCACAGATACGCAGTATTTT.

The chain combines TRBV23-1 with TRBJ2-2; D remains ambiguous. TRBV23-1 is placed among ORFs of uncertain function. With 2 bases removed from V and 1 base from J, the gap between germline ends came to 14 bases. The CDR3 length is 17 residues. DNA for the CDR3: TGCGCCAGCAGTCAACTACAAATCCATGGGAACACCGGGGAGCTGTTTTTT. Protein: CASSQLQIHGNTGELFF.

This clonotype has more than one count but fewer than ten. The chain uses TRBV20-1 and TRBJ2-7; 9 bases match TRBD2. CDR3 size: 15 residues. The germline V gene encodes CDR1 DFQATT and CDR2 SNEGSKA (reference sequence). Unmatched junction bases numbered 14, after V lost 4 bases and J lost 7 bases. The CDR3 protein is CSAMGWSSGTGEQYF. The CDR3 DNA follows: TGCAGTGCTATGGGGTGGTCTAGCGGGACTGGGGAGCAGTACTTC.

The rearrangement uses TRBV20-1 and TRBJ2-5; D unclear. This CDR3 region has 13 residues. Per the germline V gene, CDR1 is DFQATT and CDR2 is SNEGSKA (reference sequence). V shed 0 bases and J shed 5 bases, with 10 bases lying between them. The chain's CDR3 is CSARDLNGETQYF. The CDR3 bases are TGCAGTGCTAGAGATTTGAATGGGGAGACCCAGTACTTC.

This clonotype has just one count. The V call is TRBV20-1, the J call TRBJ1-5, with 8 bases matching TRBD1. The CDR3 spans 14 residues. The germline V gene has CDR1 DFQATT and CDR2 SNEGSKA (reference sequence). The J segment lost 4 bases and the V segment lost 6 bases, leaving 8 bases of the junction unmatched. CDR3 in amino acids: CSAHRQGTNQPQHF. The CDR3 nucleotides read TGCAGTGCGCATCGACAGGGGACGAATCAGCCCCAGCATTTT.

This clonotype was observed a handful of times. The chain employs TRBV12-3 or TRBV12-4 and TRBJ1-5, with D hard to call. This CDR3 has 16 amino acids. Trimming cost V 6 bases and J 0 bases, with 15 bases left between them. The CDR3 sequence is CASSHERIYSNQPQHF. The CDR3 nucleotides are TGTGCCAGCAGCCATGAGCGGATCTATAGCAATCAGCCCCAGCATTTT.

This clonotype was recorded at least ten times. This chain joins TRBV24-1 and TRBJ2-1; 11 nucleotides agree with TRBD1. Per germline, CDR1 KGHDR and CDR2 SFDVKD. V was pared by 2 bases and J by 4 bases, with 9 bases of the junction left unmatched. CDR3 length: 18 amino acids. As DNA, the CDR3 is TGTGCCACCAGTGATTCCAGTAGTGGGACAGGGGGGTACAATGAGCAGTTCTTC. Translated, it gives CATSDSSSGTGGYNEQFF.

The chain carries TRBV7-8 and TRBJ1-3, with D unresolved. This CDR3 has 11 residues. CDR1 and CDR2 (germline): SGHVS, FQNEAQ. Trimming cost V 4 bases and J 8 bases, with 6 bases left between them. The CDR3 region is CASSSRDTIYF. Here the CDR3 DNA reads TGTGCCAGCAGCTCCAGAGACACCATATATTTT.

The chain employs TRBV30 and TRBJ2-1, with TRBD1 matching over 11 bases. V dropped 2 bases and J dropped 8; count of bases not matched to a gene: 5. CDR1 is GTSNPN and CDR2 is SVGIG in the germline V gene (reference sequence). The CDR3 is 14 residues long. The CDR3 bases are TGTGCCTGGAGTCCCGGGACAGGGGGGTATGAGCAGTTCTTC. Its protein product is CAWSPGTGGYEQFF.

This chain uses TRBV7-2 with TRBJ1-2; the match to TRBD1 covers 7 bases. The CDR3 is 13 residues long. Germline V lookup: CDR1 SGHTA, CDR2 FQGNSA. Losses at the gene ends were 5 bases for V and 7 bases for J; bases not matched to a gene: 7. CDR3 sequence reads: CASSLTTGTGYTF. CDR3 nucleotides: TGTGCCAGCAGCCTTACGACAGGGACTGGCTACACCTTC.

This clonotype was picked up a small number of times. The chain carries TRBV12-3 or TRBV12-4 and TRBJ1-6; TRBD1 matches 8 bases. The CDR3 is made up of 17 amino acids. V dropped 1 base and J dropped 0; count of bases not matched to a gene: 2. DNA of the CDR3: TGTGCCAGCAGTTTAGGGGACAGGAGCTCCTATAATTCACCCCTCCACTTT. Protein: CASSLGDRSSYNSPLHF.

This chain joins TRBV6-1 and TRBJ2-1; D may be TRBD1 or TRBD2 (5 bases each). The CDR3 loop spans 13 amino acids. Trimming pared 6 bases from V and 6 bases from J, leaving 12 bases between. Germline-derived CDR1 and CDR2 are MNHNS and SASEGT. CDR3: CASRGDECNEQFF. DNA for the CDR3: TGTGCCAGCAGGGGGGACGAGTGCAATGAGCAGTTCTTC.